This TCR beta chain was identified in a study of T cells in Graves' hyperthyroidism and ophthalmopathy. About the research overall: Specimen type is peripheral blood, collected at initial diagnosis prior to any treatment.

Study results and caveats: Blood held most thyroid clonotypes expanded above 0.001 frequency.

The V segment lost 7 bases and the J segment 0 bases; nucleotides outside the gene matches: 6. This CDR3 is built from 13 residues. The germline gives CDR1 SQVTM, CDR2 ANQGSEA. Authors of the study amplified TCR beta CDR3 regions from RNA transcripts. The TCR CDR3 was amplified in a first-round RT-PCR using the HTBI primer set. From the multiplex PCR reads, TCRdb called clonotypes with MiXCR, one entry per CDR3 protein. The sample lists over 350,000 distinct CDR3 sequences, over 12% occurring once. With regard to this clonotype: Its antigen is unknown. A much larger clone is a single base away; this may be a read error.

The receptor was derived from a man aged 50 to 59 with Graves' ophthalmopathy. The sample comprised blood. The rearrangement links TRBV29-1 to TRBJ2-7; 7 nucleotides line up with TRBD1. CDR3: CSERQGVSYEQYF. The DNA of the CDR3 is TGCAGCGAGAGGCAGGGGGTCTCCTACGAGCAGTACTTC.